The next 25 T cell receptor beta chains were all read from a single sample in a study of T cell responses to AZD1222 COVID-19 vaccine. Method: immunoSEQ multiplex PCR; TCRdb's copy keeps in-frame clones and lacks some. This table has roughly 140,000 clones, 80% to 85% appearing once. Sequences were derived from peripheral blood, sampled on day 0 of MenACWY control vaccination. The receptors stem from an adult in good health.

This clone was counted once. The rearrangement uses TRBV7-8 and TRBJ2-1, with TRBD1 identical over 10 bases. CDR3 length: 15 amino acids. Unmatched junction bases numbered 4, after V lost 4 bases and J lost 4 bases. In germline, CDR1 is SGHVS, CDR2 FQNEAQ. The CDR3 nucleotides are TGTGCCAGCAGCTATGACAGGGGGCAGTACAATGAGCAGTTCTTC. Its protein product is CASSYDRGQYNEQFF. Full variable domain (remainder filled in from reference TRBV7-8 and TRBJ2-1): GAGVSQSPRYKVAKRGQDVALRCDPISGHVSLFWYQQALGQGPEFLTYFQNEAQLDKSGLPSDRFFAERPEGSVSTLKIQRTQQEDSAVYLCASSYDRGQYNEQFFGPGTRLTVL.

This clone appeared a single time. The CDR3 DNA reads as TGTGCCAGCAGCACCGGAATGGGTAGGGAGCCAATCGGTGAGCAGTTCTTC. Translated: CASSTGMGREPIGEQFF. The chain is built from TRBV7-3 and TRBJ2-1, with D perhaps matching TRBD2 (5 bases). V was clipped by 5 bases and J by 9 bases, with 26 bases between them. Germline CDR1 is SGHTA and CDR2 is FQGTGA. The CDR3 consists of 17 residues.

The gene calls are TRBV4-1 and TRBJ2-3, with 9 bases aligning to TRBD2. V trimming: 0 bases; J trimming: 5 bases; junction bases outside the gene matches: 15. This CDR3 has 19 residues. Looked up from germline, CDR1 is MGHRA and CDR2 is YSYEKL. The CDR3 bases are TGCGCCAGCAGCCAAGATCGTGGGAGTAGCGGGGGAGGTAGAGATACGCAGTATTTT. It yields the protein CASSQDRGSSGGGRDTQYF.

The chain employs TRBV7-9 and TRBJ1-2, with 7 bases that match TRBD1. Germline V gene sequence: CDR1 SEHNR, CDR2 FQNEAQ (reference sequence). V gave up 1 base and J gave up 5 bases; unmatched junction bases: 10. CDR3 length: 16 residues. Here the CDR3 reads CASSLVTWQGGYGYTF. As DNA, the CDR3 is TGTGCCAGCAGCTTAGTGACGTGGCAGGGGGGATATGGCTACACCTTC.

The V and J genes are TRBV4-2 and TRBJ2-2, with D unclear. Trimming cost V 1 base and J 1 base, with 10 bases left between them. Germline V CDR1 and CDR2: LGHNA, YNFKEQ. The CDR3 totals 16 residues. The CDR3 nucleotides are TGTGCCAGCAGCCAAGGGACGGACGTGAACACCGGGGAGCTGTTTTTT. Translating gives CASSQGTDVNTGELFF.

This clone was detected only once. The chain has TRBV19 and TRBJ1-5, with TRBD1 identical over 8 bases. V shed 7 bases, J shed 0 bases, and the junction held 5 bases outside the gene matches. Germline V gene lookup returns CDR1 LNHDA and CDR2 SQIVND (reference sequence). The CDR3 covers 15 residues. CDR3 sequence: CASKGTGYSNQPQHF. The DNA of the CDR3 is TGTGCCAGTAAGGGGACAGGCTATAGCAATCAGCCCCAGCATTTT.

The chain uses TRBV13 and TRBJ1-2, with D tentatively TRBD1 (5 bases). The CDR3 is made up of 15 amino acids. CDR1 and CDR2 from the germline V gene are PRHDT and FYEKMQ (reference sequence). V lost 0 bases to trimming and J lost 0 bases, with 8 bases between them. The CDR3 region is CASSLGLGANYGYTF. As DNA, the CDR3 is TGTGCCAGCAGCTTAGGTTTAGGGGCTAACTATGGCTACACCTTC.

This chain uses TRBV6-2 or TRBV6-3 with TRBJ2-7; 7 nucleotides match TRBD2. The CDR3 length is 12 residues. V lost 5 bases, J lost 9 bases, and 7 bases stayed unmatched. The V gene's germline CDR1 is MNHEY and CDR2 SVGEGT. This CDR3 reads CASSPRGNGQYV. The CDR3 DNA sequence: TGTGCCAGCAGTCCGCGGGGGAATGGGCAGTACGTC.

V gene TRBV5-1 combines with J gene TRBJ1-4, with 8 bases fitting TRBD1. This CDR3 contains 14 residues. The V segment lost 4 bases and the J segment 7 bases; nucleotides outside the gene matches: 6. The V gene's germline CDR1 is SGHRS and CDR2 YFSETQ. CDR3 bases: TGCGCCAGCAGCCAACAGGGGGGGAGTGAAAAACTGTTTTTT. Residues: CASSQQGGSEKLFF.

The V and J genes are TRBV24-1 and TRBJ1-2; no definite D call. Germline V CDR1 and CDR2: KGHDR, SFDVKD. This CDR3 comprises 16 residues. Between the trimmed V and J ends, which lost 5 bases and 4 bases, there was a span of 19 bases. In DNA form, the CDR3 reads TGTGCCACCAGTGCCGCGATAGGGTCCCACAGCTATGGCTACACCTTC. Translating it yields CATSAAIGSHSYGYTF.

The chain couples TRBV11-2 to TRBJ2-1, with a tentative D call TRBD1 (6 bases). Trimming cost V 2 bases and J 6 bases, with 14 bases left between them. Germline V CDR1 and CDR2: SGHAT, FQNNGV. The CDR3 spans 15 residues. CDR3 nucleotide sequence: TGTGCCAGCAGCTTATACCAGGGGTCTTTCAATGAGCAGTTCTTC. Translation: CASSLYQGSFNEQFF.

This rearrangement joins TRBV5-1 to TRBJ2-7, with unresolved D. Germline V gene sequence: CDR1 SGHRS, CDR2 YFSETQ. With 1 base removed from V and 6 bases from J, the gap between germline ends came to 8 bases. The CDR3 runs to 12 residues. Written as DNA, the CDR3 is TGCGCCAGCAGCTTGAGCTCTGGCGAGCAGTACTTC. Its translation is CASSLSSGEQYF.

The chain uses TRBV13 and TRBJ2-5; 12 bases align to TRBD1. This CDR3 region has 16 residues. Germline CDR1 and CDR2: PRHDT and FYEKMQ (reference sequence). V dropped 5 bases and J dropped 3; count of bases not matched to a gene: 7. CDR3 in amino acids: CASSHTGTGGEETQYF. The CDR3 DNA sequence: TGTGCCAGCAGCCATACCGGGACAGGGGGCGAAGAGACCCAGTACTTC.

V is TRBV5-6 and J is TRBJ2-1; D is tentatively TRBD1 or TRBD2 (5 bases each). CDR3 length: 14 residues. Trimming took off 2 bases at V and 8 bases at J, with 14 bases between the two ends. Germline CDR1 and CDR2: SGHDT and YYEEEE. DNA of the CDR3: TGTGCCAGCAGCTTAGTGGGGACGGTGGATGAGCAGTTCTTC. Amino acids: CASSLVGTVDEQFF.

J is TRBJ1-3 and V is TRBV6-5; no clear D gene. CDR3 length equals 16 residues. Germline values: CDR1 MNHEY, CDR2 SVGAGI. V lost 0 bases and J 0 bases, leaving 9 bases between the germline ends. The CDR3 loop reads CASSYSTGISGNTIYF. CDR3 sequence (DNA): TGTGCCAGCAGTTACTCGACCGGAATCTCTGGAAACACCATATATTTT.

The genes are TRBV6-5 and TRBJ1-1, with 9 bases lining up with TRBD1. There are 14 residues in the CDR3. Germline CDR1 is MNHEY and CDR2 is SVGAGI. V trimming: 7 bases; J trimming: 2 bases; junction bases outside the gene matches: 5. The CDR3 DNA reads as TGTGCCAGCACCCTTACAGGGGGCAACACTGAAGCTTTCTTT. Translating it yields CASTLTGGNTEAFF.

With respect to this clone: The identical CDR3 is also encoded by other nucleotide sequences in the sample. The gene calls are TRBV24-1 and TRBJ2-1; TRBD1 or TRBD2 may be the D gene (5 bases each). The V and J ends lost 5 bases and 4 bases respectively, with 8 bases between them. Germline CDR1 reads KGHDR; CDR2 reads SFDVKD. This CDR3 spans 13 amino acids. The CDR3 region has the DNA TGTGCCACCAGTGCCGGGGCTTACAATGAGCAGTTCTTC. It specifies CATSAGAYNEQFF.

This clone was detected only a few times. The CDR3 loop is CASEGIGMNTEAFF. CDR3 in DNA: TGTGCCAGCGAAGGAATCGGGATGAACACTGAAGCTTTCTTT. The rearrangement uses TRBV28 and TRBJ1-1; D is uncertain. The CDR3 sequence is 14 residues long. V was trimmed by 8 bases and J by 0 bases, leaving 13 bases between them. Germline CDR1 MDHEN, CDR2 SYDVKM.

This chain uses TRBV29-1 with TRBJ2-3; no firm D call. The CDR3 covers 12 residues. Trimming shortened V by 0 bases and J by 1 base, and 2 bases separated the two germline ends. Germline-derived CDR1 and CDR2 are SQVTM and ANQGSEA. The CDR3: CSVEDGTDTQYF. CDR3 coding DNA: TGCAGCGTTGAAGACGGCACAGATACGCAGTATTTT.

This chain connects TRBV2 to TRBJ1-1, with a possible D match to TRBD1 (6 bases). This CDR3 contains 14 residues. V was clipped by 7 bases and J by 0 bases, with 12 bases between them. CDR1 is SNHLY and CDR2 is FYNNEI in the germline V gene. For the CDR3, the DNA is TGTGCCAGCATTGGAGGGGGGATGAACACTGAAGCTTTCTTT. It translates to CASIGGGMNTEAFF.

This chain links TRBV7-2 with TRBJ1-1; no firm D call. This CDR3 contains 13 residues. V dropped 6 bases and J dropped 0 bases, with 8 bases sitting between them. CDR1 SGHTA and CDR2 FQGNSA come from the germline V gene. The CDR3 bases are TGTGCCAGCAGAGAACAGATGAACACTGAAGCTTTCTTT. This encodes CASREQMNTEAFF.

This clone was counted ten times or more. The V call is TRBV2, the J call TRBJ2-2, with D unresolved. Germline V gene data show CDR1 as SNHLY and CDR2 as FYNNEI. V was cut by 5 bases and J by 1 base, with 8 bases left in between. The CDR3 extends over 14 amino acids. CDR3: CASSRRRNTGELFF. CDR3 coding DNA: TGTGCCAGCAGTCGGCGGCGGAACACCGGGGAGCTGTTTTTT.

This chain connects TRBV4-1 to TRBJ2-7; no definite D call. This CDR3 has 16 residues. From germline, CDR1 is MGHRA and CDR2 YSYEKL. Trimming removed 2 bases from V and 1 base from J, with 15 bases in between. The CDR3 spells CASSQSEGFGSYEQYV. The CDR3 bases are TGCGCCAGCAGCCAATCGGAAGGGTTTGGGTCCTACGAGCAGTACGTC.

The gene calls are TRBV7-9 and TRBJ2-7; possible D gene TRBD1, 6 bases. There are 14 residues in the CDR3. The germline V and J ends were trimmed by 7 bases and 4 bases, with 17 bases remaining between them. Per the germline V gene, CDR1 is SEHNR and CDR2 is FQNEAQ (reference sequence). CDR3 region: CASTKGEHLYEQYF. CDR3 nucleotides: TGTGCCAGCACCAAGGGGGAGCATCTTTACGAGCAGTACTTC.

This chain joins TRBV6-5 and TRBJ2-1, with D perhaps assigned TRBD1 or TRBD2 (6 bases each). The V gene lost 6 bases and the J gene lost 2 bases, with 8 bases spanning the gap. Germline V gene lookup returns CDR1 MNHEY and CDR2 SVGAGI. The CDR3 loop spans 13 amino acids. In DNA, the CDR3 is TGTGCCAGCAGAGGGGGGCCCTACAATGAGCAGTTCTTC. Translated: CASRGGPYNEQFF.